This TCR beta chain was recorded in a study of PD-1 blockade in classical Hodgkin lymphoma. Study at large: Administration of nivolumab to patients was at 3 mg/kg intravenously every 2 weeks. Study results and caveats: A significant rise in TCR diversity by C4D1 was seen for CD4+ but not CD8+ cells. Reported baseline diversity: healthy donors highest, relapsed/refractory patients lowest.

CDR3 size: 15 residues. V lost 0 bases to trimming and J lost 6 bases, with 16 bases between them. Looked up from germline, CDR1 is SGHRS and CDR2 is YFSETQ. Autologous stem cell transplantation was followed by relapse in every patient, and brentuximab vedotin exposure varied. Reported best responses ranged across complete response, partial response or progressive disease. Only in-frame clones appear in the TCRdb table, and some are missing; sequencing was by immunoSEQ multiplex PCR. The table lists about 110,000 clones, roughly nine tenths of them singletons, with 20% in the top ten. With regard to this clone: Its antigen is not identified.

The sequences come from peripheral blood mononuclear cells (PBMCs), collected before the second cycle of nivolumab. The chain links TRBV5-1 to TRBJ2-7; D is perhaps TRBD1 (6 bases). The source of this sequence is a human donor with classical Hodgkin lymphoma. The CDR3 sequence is CASSLGFGQTVEQYF. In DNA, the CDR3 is TGCGCCAGCAGCTTGGGTTTTGGACAGACCGTCGAGCAGTACTTC.